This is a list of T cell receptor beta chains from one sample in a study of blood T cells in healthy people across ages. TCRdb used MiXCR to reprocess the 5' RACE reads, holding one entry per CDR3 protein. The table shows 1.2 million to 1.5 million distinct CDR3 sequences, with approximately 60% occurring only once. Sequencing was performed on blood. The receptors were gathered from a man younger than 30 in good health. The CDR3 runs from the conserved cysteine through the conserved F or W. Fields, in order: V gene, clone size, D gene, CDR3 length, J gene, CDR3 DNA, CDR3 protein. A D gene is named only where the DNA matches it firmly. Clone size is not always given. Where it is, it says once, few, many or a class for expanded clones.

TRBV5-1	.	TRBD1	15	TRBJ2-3	TGCGCCAGCAGCTTGGCAGGGGGACAGACAGATACGCAGTATTTT	CASSLAGGQTDTQYF
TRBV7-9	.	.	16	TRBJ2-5	TGTGCCAGCAGCCCACCAGGTCCGGACAGCCAAGAGACCCAGTACTTC	CASSPPGPDSQETQYF
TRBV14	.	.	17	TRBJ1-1	TGTGCCAGCAGCCAAGATCTTACCGGAGTCATGAACACTGAAGCTTTCTTT	CASSQDLTGVMNTEAFF
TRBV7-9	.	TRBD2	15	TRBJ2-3	TGTGCCAGCAGCTTTCCGGGGACTAGCACAGATACGCGGTATTTT	CASSFPGTSTDTRYF
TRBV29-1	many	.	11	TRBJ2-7	TGCAGCGTTGTTTTAGGGAACGAGCAGTACTTC	CSVVLGNEQYF
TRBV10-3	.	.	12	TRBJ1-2	TGTGCCATCAGTGAGTCGGAGGCTAGCTACACCTTC	CAISESEASYTF
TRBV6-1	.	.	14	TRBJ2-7	TGTGCCAGCAGGGCGATAGTCCTAGGGAACGAGCAGTACTTC	CASRAIVLGNEQYF
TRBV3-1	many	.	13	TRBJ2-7	TGTGCCAGCAGCCTCGGAGGGTTTAACGAGCAGTACTTC	CASSLGGFNEQYF
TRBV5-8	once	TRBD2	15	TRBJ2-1	TGTGCCAGCAGCCCCGGACTAGCGGGGTTATATGAGCAGTTCTTC	CASSPGLAGLYEQFF
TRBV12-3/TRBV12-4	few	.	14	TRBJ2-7	TGTGCCAGCAGTTCCCCCCGGGCGGGCTACGAGCAGTACTTC	CASSSPRAGYEQYF
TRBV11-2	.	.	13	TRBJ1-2	TGTGCCAGCAGCCCGACCTGGGACTATGGCTACACCTTC	CASSPTWDYGYTF
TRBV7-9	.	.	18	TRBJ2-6	TGTGCCAGCAGCTTATCCGGGACGGGATTTTCTGGGACCAACGTCCTGACTTTC	CASSLSGTGFSGTNVLTF
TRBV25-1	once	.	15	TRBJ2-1	TGTGCCAACAACCACAGGGTACCCTACTACAATGAGCAGTTCTTC	CANNHRVPYYNEQFF
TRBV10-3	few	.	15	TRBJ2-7	TGTGCCATCAGTGGTAGTCAGGATAGCTCCTACGAGCAGTACTTC	CAISGSQDSSYEQYF
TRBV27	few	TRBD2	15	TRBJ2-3	TGTGCCAGCAGTTTATGGGGGGGGATCACAGATACGCAGTATTTT	CASSLWGGITDTQYF
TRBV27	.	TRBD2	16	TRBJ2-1	TGTGCCAGCAGTGAGCTACTAGCGGGGGTTTACAATGAGCAGTTCTTC	CASSELLAGVYNEQFF
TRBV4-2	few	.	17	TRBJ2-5	TGTGCCAGCAGCCCTTTCGGGAATAGCGTACTACAAGAGACCCAGTACTTC	CASSPFGNSVLQETQYF
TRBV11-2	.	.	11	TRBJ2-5	TGTGCCAGCAGCTTAAGGGAGACCCGGTACTTC	CASSLRETRYF
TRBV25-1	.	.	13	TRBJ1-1	TGTGCCAGCAGTGAATTGAGGGACACTGAAGCTTTCTTT	CASSELRDTEAFF
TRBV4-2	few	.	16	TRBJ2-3	TGTGCCAGCAGGCAAGGGTCTCCCGCTAGCACAGATACGCAGTATTTT	CASRQGSPASTDTQYF
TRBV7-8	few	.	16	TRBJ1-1	TGTGCCAGCAGCTTAGAAGGCACAGGAGCGAACACTGAAGCTTTCTTT	CASSLEGTGANTEAFF
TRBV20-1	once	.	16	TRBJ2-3	TGCAGTGCTAGAGATTATGGCAGCACGGGCACAGATACGCAGTATTTT	CSARDYGSTGTDTQYF
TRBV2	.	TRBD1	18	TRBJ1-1	TGTGCCAGCAGTGTTACGGGACAGGGGTATTTTGGGGGCACTGAAGCTTTCTTT	CASSVTGQGYFGGTEAFF
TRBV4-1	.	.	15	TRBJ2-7	TGCGCCAGCAGCCAAGGGACCCTCTTAGGGTACGAGCAGTACTTC	CASSQGTLLGYEQYF
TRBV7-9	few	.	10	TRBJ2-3	TGTGCCAGCTGGTCCGATACGCAGTATTTT	CASWSDTQYF
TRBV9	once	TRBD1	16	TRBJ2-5	TGTGCCAGCAGCGACCGGACAGGGGCGACTCAAGAGACCCAGTACTTC	CASSDRTGATQETQYF
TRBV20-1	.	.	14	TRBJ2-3	TGCAGTGCTAGAAACCGGGACCTCACAGATACGCAGTATTTT	CSARNRDLTDTQYF
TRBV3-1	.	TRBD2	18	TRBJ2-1	TGTGCCAGCAGCCCCACTCCCTTAGCGGGGAGCTCCTACAATGAGCAGTTCTTC	CASSPTPLAGSSYNEQFF
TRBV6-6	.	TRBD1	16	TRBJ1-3	TGTGCCAGCACCGTCCCGACAGGGAAGCCTGGAAACACCATATATTTT	CASTVPTGKPGNTIYF
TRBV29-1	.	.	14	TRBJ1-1	TGCAGCGTTGAAGAGGTGGGTGGGAACACTGAAGCTTTCTTT	CSVEEVGGNTEAFF
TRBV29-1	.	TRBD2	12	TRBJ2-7	TGCAGCGTTGAGGCTAGCGGCAATGAGCAGTACTTC	CSVEASGNEQYF